The present T cell receptor (beta chain) was sequenced within a study of human T cells and chemical hapten exposure. The CDR3 runs to 14 residues. The ends were cut back, 6 bases at V and 2 bases at J, with 13 bases in the middle. This clonotype was found many times. The antigen remains undetermined. Unique molecular identifiers were affixed to discrete cDNA molecules within the library. TCRdb reprocessed the RACE reads with MiXCR, giving one entry per CDR3 protein. The data show around 62,000 distinct CDR3 sequences, around 7% seen once. General study findings and limits: Significantly more large CDR3 similarity clusters were formed by expanded TCRs than by controls. TCRs at high frequency, those above 1 in 1000, did not change with DPC sensitization.

Time point in this sample: pre-sensitization, week 0. Treatment defined: therapeutic diphenylcyclopropenone sensitization with weekly scalp DPC. This receptor was taken from a woman aged 30 to 39 with alopecia areata. Some clones in this sample may be carry-over from other donors' samples. The chain links TRBV12-3 or TRBV12-4 to TRBJ1-1; a weak D match, TRBD1 (5 bases). The material was whole blood, obtained in connection with sensitization to the hapten diphenylcyclopropenone (DPC). The CDR3, as DNA: TGTGCCAGCAGCTTTTCGACAGTAAACACTGAAGCTTTCTTT. It specifies CASSFSTVNTEAFF.